The T cell receptor beta chain under discussion was sequenced for a study of T cells in Graves' hyperthyroidism and ophthalmopathy. In this sample, this clonotype turned up many times. This CDR3 region has 14 residues. V was pared by 4 bases and J by 3 bases, with 5 bases of the junction left unmatched. Germline V gene lookup returns CDR1 DFQATT and CDR2 SNEGSKA (reference sequence). The investigators amplified TCR beta CDR3 regions from RNA transcripts. Using the HTBI primer set, a first-round RT-PCR was run on the TCR CDR3. TCRdb re-called the multiplex PCR reads with MiXCR, one entry per CDR3 protein. The sample lists 400,000 or so distinct CDR3 sequences, around 13% seen once, with about 19% in the top ten.

The chain carries TRBV20-1 and TRBJ2-7; TRBD2 agrees at 11 bases. The sample taken for sequencing was blood. This clonotype was sampled from a young woman with Graves' ophthalmopathy. CDR3 DNA sequence: TGCAGTGCTATTACCGGGACTAGCGGCTACGAGCAGTACTTC. Its translation is CSAITGTSGYEQYF.